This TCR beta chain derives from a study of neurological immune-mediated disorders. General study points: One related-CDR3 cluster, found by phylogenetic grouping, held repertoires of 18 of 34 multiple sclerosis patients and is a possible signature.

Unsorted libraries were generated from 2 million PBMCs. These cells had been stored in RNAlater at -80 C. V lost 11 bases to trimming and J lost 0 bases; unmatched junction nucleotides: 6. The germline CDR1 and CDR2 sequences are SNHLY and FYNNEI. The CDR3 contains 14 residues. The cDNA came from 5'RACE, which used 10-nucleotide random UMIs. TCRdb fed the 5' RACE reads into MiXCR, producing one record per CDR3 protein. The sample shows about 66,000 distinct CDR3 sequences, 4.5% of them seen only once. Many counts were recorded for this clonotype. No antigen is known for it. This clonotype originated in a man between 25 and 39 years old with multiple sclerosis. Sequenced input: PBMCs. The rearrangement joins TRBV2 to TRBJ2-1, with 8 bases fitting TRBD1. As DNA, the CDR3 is TGTGCCCCCAGGGGGCTAAACTCCTACAATGAGCAGTTCTTC. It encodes CAPRGLNSYNEQFF. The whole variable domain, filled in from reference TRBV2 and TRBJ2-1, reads EPEVTQTPSHQVTQMGQEVILRCVPISNHLYFYWYRQILGQKVEFLVSFYNNEISEKSEIFDDQFSVERPDGSNFTLKIRSTKLEDSAMYFCAPRGLNSYNEQFFGPGTRLTVL.